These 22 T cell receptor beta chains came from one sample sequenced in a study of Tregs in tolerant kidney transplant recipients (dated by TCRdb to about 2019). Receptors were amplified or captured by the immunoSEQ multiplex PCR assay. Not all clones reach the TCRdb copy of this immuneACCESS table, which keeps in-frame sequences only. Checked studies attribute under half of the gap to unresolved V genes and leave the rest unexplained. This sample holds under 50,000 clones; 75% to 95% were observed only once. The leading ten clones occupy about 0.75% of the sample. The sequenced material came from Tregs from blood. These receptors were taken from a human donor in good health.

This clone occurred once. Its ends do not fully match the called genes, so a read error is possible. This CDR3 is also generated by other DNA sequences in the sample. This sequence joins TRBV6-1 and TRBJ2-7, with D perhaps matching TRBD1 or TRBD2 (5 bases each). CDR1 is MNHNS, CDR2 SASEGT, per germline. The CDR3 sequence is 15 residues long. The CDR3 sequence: CASSGQGRRFLEQYF. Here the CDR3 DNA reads TGTGCTAGCAGTGGTCAGGGAAGGAGGTTCCTCGAGCAGTACTTC.

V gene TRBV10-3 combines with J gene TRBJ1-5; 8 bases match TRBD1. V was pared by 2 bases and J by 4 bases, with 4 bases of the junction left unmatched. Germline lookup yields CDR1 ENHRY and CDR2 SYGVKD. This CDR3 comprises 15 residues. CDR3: CAISEGQGLNQPQHF. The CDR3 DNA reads TGTGCCATCAGTGAGGGACAGGGATTAAATCAGCCCCAGCATTTT.

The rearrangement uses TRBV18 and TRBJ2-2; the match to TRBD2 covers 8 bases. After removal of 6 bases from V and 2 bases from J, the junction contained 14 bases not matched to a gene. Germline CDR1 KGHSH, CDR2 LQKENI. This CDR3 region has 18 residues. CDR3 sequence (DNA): TGTGCCAGCTCGCCCCCCAGCCCGGGAGGGCATAACACCGGGGAGCTGTTTTTT. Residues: CASSPPSPGGHNTGELFF.

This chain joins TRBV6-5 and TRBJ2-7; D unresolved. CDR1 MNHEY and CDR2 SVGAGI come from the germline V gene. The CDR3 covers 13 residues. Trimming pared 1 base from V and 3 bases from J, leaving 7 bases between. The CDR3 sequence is CASSYFRHYEQYF. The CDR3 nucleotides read TGTGCCAGCAGTTACTTTAGACACTACGAGCAGTACTTC.

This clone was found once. CDR3 nucleotides: TGTGCCAGCAGCCAAGATATAGCGGGGGGGCTGCAGTTCTTC. Amino acids: CASSQDIAGGLQFF. The chain employs TRBV4-2 and TRBJ2-1, with TRBD2 identical over 11 bases. CDR1 and CDR2 from the germline V gene are LGHNA and YNFKEQ. J was trimmed by 12 bases and V by 0 bases; bases with no gene match: 4. This CDR3 comprises 14 residues.

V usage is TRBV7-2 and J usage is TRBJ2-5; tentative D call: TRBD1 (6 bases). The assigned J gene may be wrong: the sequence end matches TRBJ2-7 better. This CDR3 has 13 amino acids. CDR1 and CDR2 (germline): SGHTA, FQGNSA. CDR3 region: CASSFDRLYEQYF. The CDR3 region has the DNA TGTGCCAGCAGTTTCGACAGGCTCTACGAGCAGTACTTC.

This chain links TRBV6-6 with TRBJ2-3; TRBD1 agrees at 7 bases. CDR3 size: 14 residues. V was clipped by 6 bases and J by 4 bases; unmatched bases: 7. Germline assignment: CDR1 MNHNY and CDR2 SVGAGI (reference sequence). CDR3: CASSFTGDADTQYF. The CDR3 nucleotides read TGTGCCAGCAGCTTCACAGGGGACGCAGATACGCAGTATTTT.

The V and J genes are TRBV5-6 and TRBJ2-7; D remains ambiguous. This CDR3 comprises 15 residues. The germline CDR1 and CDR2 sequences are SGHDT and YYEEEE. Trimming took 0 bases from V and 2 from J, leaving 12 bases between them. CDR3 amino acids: CASSLVGSLTYEQYF. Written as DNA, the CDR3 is TGTGCCAGCAGCTTGGTGGGGTCGCTAACCTACGAGCAGTACTTC.

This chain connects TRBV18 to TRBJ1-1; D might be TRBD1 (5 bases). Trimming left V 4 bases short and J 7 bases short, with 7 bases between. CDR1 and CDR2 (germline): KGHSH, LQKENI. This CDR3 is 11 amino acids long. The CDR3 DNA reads TGTGCCAGCTCACAAGACAGTGAAGCTTTCTTT. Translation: CASSQDSEAFF.

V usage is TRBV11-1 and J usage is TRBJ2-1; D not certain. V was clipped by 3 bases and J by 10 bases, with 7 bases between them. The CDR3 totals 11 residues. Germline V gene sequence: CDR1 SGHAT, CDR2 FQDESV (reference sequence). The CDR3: CASSFRSEQFF. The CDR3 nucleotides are TGTGCCAGCAGCTTTAGGTCCGAGCAGTTCTTC.

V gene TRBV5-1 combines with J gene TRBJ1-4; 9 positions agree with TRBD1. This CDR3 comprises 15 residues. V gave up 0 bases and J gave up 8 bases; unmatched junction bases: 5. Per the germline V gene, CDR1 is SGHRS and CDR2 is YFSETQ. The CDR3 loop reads CASSLAGTGLEKLFF. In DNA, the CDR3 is TGCGCCAGCAGCTTGGCTGGGACAGGGTTGGAAAAACTGTTTTTT.

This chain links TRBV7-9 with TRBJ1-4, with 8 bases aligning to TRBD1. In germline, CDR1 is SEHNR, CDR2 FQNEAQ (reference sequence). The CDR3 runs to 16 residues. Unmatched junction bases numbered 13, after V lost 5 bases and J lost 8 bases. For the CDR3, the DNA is TGTGCCAGCAGCCCCTCCCCGGGGACAGGTGGGGAAAAACTGTTTTTT. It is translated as CASSPSPGTGGEKLFF.

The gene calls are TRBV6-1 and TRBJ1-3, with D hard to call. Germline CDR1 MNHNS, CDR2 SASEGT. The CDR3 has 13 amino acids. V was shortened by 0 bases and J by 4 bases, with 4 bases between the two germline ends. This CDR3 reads CASSEAWGNTIYF. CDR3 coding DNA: TGTGCCAGCAGTGAAGCGTGGGGAAACACCATATATTTT.

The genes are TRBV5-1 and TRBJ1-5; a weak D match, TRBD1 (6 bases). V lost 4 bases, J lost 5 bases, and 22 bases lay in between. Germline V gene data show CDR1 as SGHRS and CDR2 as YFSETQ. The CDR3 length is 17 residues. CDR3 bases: TGCGCCAGCAGCCCGGACAGATATTATAGTTATGATCAGCCCCAGCATTTT. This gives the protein CASSPDRYYSYDQPQHF.

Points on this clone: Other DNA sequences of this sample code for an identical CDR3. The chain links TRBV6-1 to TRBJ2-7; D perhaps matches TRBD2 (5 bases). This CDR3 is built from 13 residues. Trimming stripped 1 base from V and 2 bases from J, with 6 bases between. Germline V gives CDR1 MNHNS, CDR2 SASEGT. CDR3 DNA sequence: TGTGCCAGCAGTGAAGGGGGAGCCTACGAGCAGTACTTC. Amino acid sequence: CASSEGGAYEQYF.

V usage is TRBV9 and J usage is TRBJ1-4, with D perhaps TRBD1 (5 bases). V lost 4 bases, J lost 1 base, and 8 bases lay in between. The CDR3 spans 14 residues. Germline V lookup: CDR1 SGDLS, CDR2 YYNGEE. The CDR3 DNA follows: TGTGCCAGCAGCACGGGGGTAACTAATGAAAAACTGTTTTTT. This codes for CASSTGVTNEKLFF. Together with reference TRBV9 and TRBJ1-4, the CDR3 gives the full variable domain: DSGVTQTPKHLITATGQRVTLRCSPRSGDLSVYWYQQSLDQGLQFLIQYYNGEERAKGNILERFSAQQFPDLHSELNLSSLELGDSALYFCASSTGVTNEKLFFGSGTQLSVL.

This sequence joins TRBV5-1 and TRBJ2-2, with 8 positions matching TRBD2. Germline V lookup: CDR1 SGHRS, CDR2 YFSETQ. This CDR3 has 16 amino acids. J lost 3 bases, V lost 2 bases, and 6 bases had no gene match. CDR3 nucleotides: TGCGCCAGCAGCTTCCTTAGCGGGATGTACACCGGGGAGCTGTTTTTT. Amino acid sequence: CASSFLSGMYTGELFF.

The CDR3 bases are TGTGCCAGCAGTGATCCGAGCACAGATACGCAGTATTTT. Its protein is CASSDPSTDTQYF. V usage is TRBV6-4 and J usage is TRBJ2-3, with D unclear. Germline V gene lookup returns CDR1 MRHNA and CDR2 SNTAGT. This CDR3 comprises 13 residues. Trimming took 3 bases from V and 0 from J, leaving 4 bases between them.

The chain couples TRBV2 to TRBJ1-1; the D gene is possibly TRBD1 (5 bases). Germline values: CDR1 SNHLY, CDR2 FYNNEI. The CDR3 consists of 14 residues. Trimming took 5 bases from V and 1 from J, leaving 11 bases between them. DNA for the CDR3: TGTGCCAGCAGTTATCGGGGCTCGAACACTGAAGCTTTCTTT. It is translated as CASSYRGSNTEAFF.

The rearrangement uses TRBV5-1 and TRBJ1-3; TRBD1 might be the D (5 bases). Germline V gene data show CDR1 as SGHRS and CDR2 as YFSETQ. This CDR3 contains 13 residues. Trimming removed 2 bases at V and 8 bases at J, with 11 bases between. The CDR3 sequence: CASSLGVRDTIYF. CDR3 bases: TGCGCCAGCAGCTTAGGGGTTCGGGACACCATATATTTT. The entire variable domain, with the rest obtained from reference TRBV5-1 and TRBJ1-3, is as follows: KAGVTQTPRYLIKTRGQQVTLSCSPISGHRSVSWYQQTPGQGLQFLFEYFSETQRNKGNFPGRFSGRQFSNSRSEMNVSTLELGDSALYLCASSLGVRDTIYFGEGSWLTVV.

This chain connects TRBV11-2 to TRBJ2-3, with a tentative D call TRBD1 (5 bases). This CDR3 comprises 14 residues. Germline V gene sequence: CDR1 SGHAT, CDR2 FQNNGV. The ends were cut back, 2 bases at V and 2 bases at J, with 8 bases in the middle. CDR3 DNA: TGTGCCAGCAGCTTACTACAGGTCACAGATACGCAGTATTTT. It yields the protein CASSLLQVTDTQYF.

The CDR3 sequence: CASSFRQPGSYNSPLHF. CDR3 nucleotides: TGTGCCAGCAGTTTCCGACAGCCCGGCTCCTATAATTCACCCCTCCACTTT. The chain recombines TRBV27 with TRBJ1-6, with D perhaps matching TRBD1 (5 bases). CDR1 and CDR2 (germline): MNHEY, SMNVEV (reference sequence). The CDR3 covers 17 residues. The V end lost 3 bases, the J end lost 0 bases, and 12 bases lay between the germline ends.